This TCR beta chain was identified during a study of CD8+ T cells in alopecia areata. As for the study in general: Oral tofacitinib (5 to 10 mg twice daily) was administered to treated patients.

Treatment specified: oral pan-JAK inhibitor, 5-10 mg twice daily. A FACSAria was used to sort CD4+ and CD8+ T cells. These cells came from PBMCs. cDNA serving as the sequencing template came from extracted, reverse transcribed RNA. The assay was immunoSEQ multiplex PCR, and TCRdb's table has in-frame clones only and misses some. The sample carries 150,000 to 200,000 clones, over 55% recorded once. Looked up from germline, CDR1 is SGHTA and CDR2 is FQGNSA. CDR3 length: 12 amino acids. V was shortened by 2 bases and J by 4 bases, with 6 bases between the two germline ends. This sequence was found in a human donor with alopecia areata. The chain employs TRBV7-2 and TRBJ2-7, with D hard to call. The sequenced sample was CD4+ T cells sorted from blood, obtained at week 24, from a patient treated with tofacitinib. The CDR3 protein is CASSLTPYEQYF. The DNA for the CDR3 is TGTGCCAGCAGCTTAACCCCGTACGAGCAGTACTTC.